These 14 T cell receptor beta chains originate from one sample sequenced in a study of graft-versus-host responses after intestinal transplantation. Their antigen targets remain unknown. The method was immunoSEQ multiplex PCR; TCRdb's version includes in-frame clones alone and lacks a portion of them. The sample has some 88,000 clones, roughly 91% seen once; the top ten hold roughly 2%. This sample comprised unstimulated CD8+ T cells sorted from spleen or lymph node cells, obtained before intestinal transplant. The receptors originated from a human donor who received an intestinal transplant.

Regarding this clone: Other DNA sequences within the sample encode an identical CDR3. This chain uses TRBV27 with TRBJ1-2; D is possibly TRBD1 (6 bases). V lost 6 bases, J lost 1 base, and 9 bases lay in between. The germline CDR1 and CDR2 sequences are MNHEY and SMNVEV (reference sequence). CDR3 length: 13 amino acids. The CDR3 loop is CASRPQGNYGYTF. The CDR3 region has the DNA TGTGCCAGCAGGCCACAGGGTAACTATGGCTACACCTTC.

This sequence joins TRBV9 and TRBJ2-2; 7 bases map to TRBD1. V lost 0 bases, J lost 6 bases, and 5 bases stayed unmatched. In germline, CDR1 is SGDLS, CDR2 YYNGEE. The CDR3 has 15 residues. The CDR3 sequence is CASSVEGGDAGELFF. As DNA, the CDR3 is TGTGCCAGCAGCGTAGAAGGGGGCGACGCCGGGGAGCTGTTTTTT. Full variable domain (remainder filled in from reference TRBV9 and TRBJ2-2): DSGVTQTPKHLITATGQRVTLRCSPRSGDLSVYWYQQSLDQGLQFLIQYYNGEERAKGNILERFSAQQFPDLHSELNLSSLELGDSALYFCASSVEGGDAGELFFGEGSRLTVL.

J is TRBJ2-5 and V is TRBV6-5, with TRBD1 matching 7 bases. The germline V gene has CDR1 MNHEY and CDR2 SVGAGI. V was pared by 8 bases and J by 2 bases, with 5 bases of the junction left unmatched. This CDR3 has 13 residues. The CDR3 here is CASSGTEQETQYF. The CDR3, as DNA: TGTGCCAGCTCCGGGACAGAGCAAGAGACCCAGTACTTC.

The J gene is TRBJ2-7, the V gene TRBV5-5, with 10 bases fitting TRBD1. Trimming cost V 1 base and J 4 bases; bases outside gene matches: 11. CDR1 and CDR2 from the germline V gene are SGHKS and YYEKEE (reference sequence). The CDR3 contains 17 residues. The CDR3 reads CASSLMETGGFGYEQYF. The CDR3, as DNA: TGTGCCAGCAGCTTGATGGAGACAGGGGGCTTCGGGTACGAGCAGTACTTC.

This clone was detected once. The V gene is TRBV7-8, the J gene TRBJ2-7, with D perhaps TRBD2 (5 bases). The CDR3 has 13 amino acids. Trimming removed 1 base from V and 5 bases from J, with 9 bases in between. Germline CDR1 and CDR2: SGHVS and FQNEAQ. CDR3 coding DNA: TGTGCCAGCAGCTTAGTTCGGGGTCACGAGCAGTACTTC. It specifies CASSLVRGHEQYF.

This clone was observed a few times. V and J are TRBV19 and TRBJ2-1; D is perhaps TRBD2 (5 bases). This CDR3 contains 13 residues. Trimming pared 8 bases from V and 4 bases from J, leaving 12 bases between. Germline V gene lookup returns CDR1 LNHDA and CDR2 SQIVND (reference sequence). CDR3 residues: CASSSGLYNEQFF. CDR3 bases: TGTGCCAGTTCCAGCGGTTTATACAATGAGCAGTTCTTC.

This rearrangement joins TRBV6-5 to TRBJ1-1; 8 bases line up with TRBD1. CDR3 length: 15 residues. The germline gives CDR1 MNHEY, CDR2 SVGAGI. The V and J ends lost 7 bases and 3 bases, in that order; junction bases with no gene match: 10. The CDR3 DNA reads TGTGCCAGCACGAGGGACAGGCTGGGTGACACTGAAGCTTTCTTT. It codes for CASTRDRLGDTEAFF.

This clone was seen just once. The chain couples TRBV21-1 to TRBJ2-2; the D call in the table, TRBD1, was not verified against the DNA. TRBV21-1 has pseudogene status. The CDR3 loop spans 15 amino acids. CDR3 in DNA: TGTGCCAGCAGCGGACAAGGTTCGAACACCGGGGAGCTGTTTTTT. Translated, it gives CASSGQGSNTGELFF.

The rearrangement uses TRBV7-9 and TRBJ1-2; perhaps TRBD1 as D (5 bases). Trimming took off 2 bases at V and 0 bases at J, with 10 bases between the two ends. Germline-derived CDR1 and CDR2 are SEHNR and FQNEAQ (reference sequence). CDR3 size: 15 residues. The CDR3 sequence is CASSLSGETNYGYTF. CDR3 nucleotide sequence: TGTGCCAGCAGCTTATCGGGGGAAACTAACTATGGCTACACCTTC.

The rearrangement links TRBV7-9 to TRBJ2-2; D unresolved. V lost 5 bases, J lost 5 bases, and 15 bases lay in between. The germline V gene has CDR1 SEHNR and CDR2 FQNEAQ (reference sequence). This CDR3 region has 15 residues. CDR3 sequence (DNA): TGTGCCAGCAGCCCCGGCGTGCCCAGGACCGGGGAGCTGTTTTTT. As protein: CASSPGVPRTGELFF.

The chain joins TRBV11-3 to TRBJ2-3; TRBD1 is a possible D gene (6 bases). Germline CDR1 SGHNT, CDR2 YENEEA. The CDR3 totals 13 residues. V gave up 9 bases and J gave up 8 bases, with 18 bases separating them. The CDR3 DNA is TGTGCCAGTACCCAAAGGGGGTCTGGTACGCAGTATTTT. Amino acid sequence: CASTQRGSGTQYF.

The chain has TRBV10-1 and TRBJ1-2; possibly TRBD1 for D (5 bases). V gave up 0 bases and J gave up 7 bases, with 9 bases separating them. This CDR3 contains 13 residues. CDR1 WNHNN and CDR2 SYGVQD come from the germline V gene (reference sequence). The CDR3 region has the DNA TGCGCCAGCAGTGAGTCGCAGGGCTCTGGCTACACCTTC. Translated: CASSESQGSGYTF.

The gene calls are TRBV4-3 and TRBJ1-1; TRBD1 matches 12 bases. The trim removed 2 bases at V and 5 bases at J, leaving 3 bases unmatched. The germline V gene has CDR1 LGHNA and CDR2 YSLEER. The CDR3 is 15 residues long. As DNA, the CDR3 is TGCGCCAGCAGCCAACGGGACAGGGGGCTAACTGAAGCTTTCTTT. Encoded protein: CASSQRDRGLTEAFF.

This sequence joins TRBV6-1 and TRBJ2-3, with TRBD1 as a possible D gene (6 bases). The ends were cut back, 6 bases at V and 4 bases at J, with 14 bases in the middle. CDR3 length: 14 residues. Germline-derived CDR1 and CDR2 are MNHNS and SASEGT. The CDR3: CASRSQGWADTQYF. The CDR3 DNA follows: TGTGCCAGCAGAAGCCAGGGGTGGGCAGATACGCAGTATTTT.